These 14 T cell receptor beta chains share one sample of origin, sequenced in a study of T cells in Graves' hyperthyroidism and ophthalmopathy. Authors of the study amplified TCR beta CDR3 regions from RNA transcripts. HTBI primers drove first-round RT-PCR of the TCR CDR3. Each CDR3 protein gets one entry after TCRdb re-called the multiplex PCR reads with MiXCR. The sample lists approximately 510,000 distinct CDR3 sequences, over 35% occurring once. The sequenced sample was peripheral blood or thyroid tissue (not recorded which). Receptor source: an adult woman with Graves' disease, either hyperthyroidism or ophthalmopathy (not recorded which).

This clonotype was seen at least ten times. The CDR3 nucleotides are TGCAGTGCTAGAGAAGGGGGACAGCGACTTGGGTATCAGCCCCAGCATTTT. Its translation: CSAREGGQRLGYQPQHF. The chain combines TRBV20-1 with TRBJ1-5, with TRBD1 matching over 7 bases. Losses at the gene ends were 0 bases for V and 5 bases for J; bases not matched to a gene: 13. The CDR3 is 17 residues long. CDR1 DFQATT and CDR2 SNEGSKA come from the germline V gene (reference sequence).

This clonotype was counted at least ten times. The chain is built from TRBV7-8 and TRBJ2-5; no definite D call. Trimming removed 2 bases from V and 1 base from J, with 5 bases in between. Germline CDR1 is SGHVS and CDR2 is FQNEAQ. The CDR3 length is 13 residues. The CDR3 reads CASSLSVQETQYF. Written as DNA, the CDR3 is TGTGCCAGCAGCTTAAGTGTCCAAGAGACCCAGTACTTC.

This clonotype was recorded at least ten times. CDR3 sequence (DNA): TGTGCCGTGGCCCAAGTAATAGGACAGACCCTTCAGCCCCAGCATTTT. It encodes CAVAQVIGQTLQPQHF. The J gene is TRBJ1-5, the V gene TRBV19, with D perhaps matching TRBD1 (6 bases). This CDR3 comprises 16 residues. Trimming removed 11 bases from V and 6 bases from J, with 26 bases in between. Germline CDR1 and CDR2: LNHDA and SQIVND (reference sequence).

This clonotype appeared once. The chain is built from TRBV29-1 and TRBJ2-7; D gene uncertain. Germline V lookup: CDR1 SQVTM, CDR2 ANQGSEA. Trimming cost V 8 bases and J 4 bases, with 15 bases left between them. The CDR3 is made up of 12 amino acids. The CDR3 is CSSFRPIYEQYF. The DNA for the CDR3 is TGCAGCAGTTTCCGACCTATTTACGAGCAGTACTTC.

The chain combines TRBV7-8 with TRBJ1-6; D unclear. CDR3 length: 12 amino acids. CDR1 and CDR2 (germline): SGHVS, FQNEAQ. V dropped 2 bases and J dropped 10 bases, with 6 bases sitting between them. This chain's CDR3 is CASSLKASPLHF. CDR3 bases: TGTGCCAGCAGCTTAAAAGCCTCACCCCTCCACTTT.

In its sample, this clonotype was seen a few times. The chain carries TRBV11-2 and TRBJ2-2, with D perhaps matching TRBD1 or TRBD2 (6 bases each). V was clipped by 5 bases and J by 6 bases, with 16 bases between them. CDR1 and CDR2 from the germline V gene are SGHAT and FQNNGV. CDR3 length: 15 amino acids. CDR3: CASSEKGGSPGELFF. CDR3 coding DNA: TGTGCCAGCAGCGAAAAAGGGGGGAGTCCCGGGGAGCTGTTTTTT.

This sequence joins TRBV12-3 or TRBV12-4 and TRBJ1-1; unclear D gene. The V end was cut by 6 bases, the J end by 4 bases, with 12 bases between. The CDR3 contains 13 residues. CDR3 residues: CASSPSRTTEAFF. CDR3 coding DNA: TGTGCCAGCAGCCCCTCGAGGACCACTGAAGCTTTCTTT.

This clonotype has ten or more counts. The chain employs TRBV29-1 and TRBJ1-2; D is ambiguous. V was shortened by 2 bases and J by 4 bases, with 14 bases between the two germline ends. There are 14 residues in the CDR3. Germline loops: CDR1 SQVTM, CDR2 ANQGSEA. Written as DNA, the CDR3 is TGCAGCGTTGAACCCACGGATTGGGGCTATGGCTACACCTTC. Translating gives CSVEPTDWGYGYTF. Complete variable domain (other parts from reference TRBV29-1 and TRBJ1-2): SAVISQKPSRDICQRGTSLTIQCQVDSQVTMMFWYRQQPGQSLTLIATANQGSEATYESGFVIDKFPISRPNLTFSTLTVSNMSPEDSSIYLCSVEPTDWGYGYTFGSGTRLTVV.

The V gene is TRBV29-1, the J gene TRBJ2-5, with D tentatively TRBD2 (6 bases). Trimming removed 4 bases from V and 3 bases from J, with 15 bases in between. Germline CDR1 SQVTM, CDR2 ANQGSEA. The CDR3 sequence is 14 residues long. The CDR3 DNA follows: TGCAGCGTTGCGATTAGCGGTGGGGAAGAGACCCAGTACTTC. Translation gives CSVAISGGEETQYF. Variable domain in full (rest from reference TRBV29-1 and TRBJ2-5): SAVISQKPSRDICQRGTSLTIQCQVDSQVTMMFWYRQQPGQSLTLIATANQGSEATYESGFVIDKFPISRPNLTFSTLTVSNMSPEDSSIYLCSVAISGGEETQYFGPGTRLLVL.

The rearrangement joins TRBV28 to TRBJ2-7, with D perhaps TRBD1 or TRBD2 (8 bases each). Germline lookup yields CDR1 MDHEN and CDR2 SYDVKM. CDR3 length: 16 residues. Trimming stripped 2 bases from V and 7 bases from J, with 21 bases between. The CDR3 sequence is CASSLVAGTGGREQYF. For the CDR3, the DNA is TGTGCCAGCAGTTTAGTAGCCGGGACAGGCGGGAGGGAGCAGTACTTC. Together with reference TRBV28 and TRBJ2-7, the CDR3 gives the full variable domain: DVKVTQSSRYLVKRTGEKVFLECVQDMDHENMFWYRQDPGLGLRLIYFSYDVKMKEKGDIPEGYSVSREKKERFSLILESASTNQTSMYLCASSLVAGTGGREQYFGPGTRLTVT.

This clonotype turned up a few times. The chain couples TRBV7-7 to TRBJ2-3; D perhaps matches TRBD2 (5 bases). V lost 5 bases and J 3 bases, leaving 9 bases between the germline ends. The CDR3 consists of 13 residues. Germline V gene data show CDR1 as SSHAT and CDR2 as FNYEAQ (reference sequence). The CDR3 region is CASSTRLTDTQYF. The DNA for the CDR3 is TGTGCCAGCAGCACCAGACTAACAGATACGCAGTATTTT.

The sample holds a few counts of this clonotype. The V call is TRBV5-5, the J call TRBJ1-6, with TRBD1 as a possible D gene (5 bases). Between the trimmed V and J ends, which lost 4 bases and 9 bases, there was a span of 14 bases. The germline V gene has CDR1 SGHKS and CDR2 YYEKEE (reference sequence). This CDR3 has 14 residues. The CDR3 here is CASSLPGPSSPLHF. Here the CDR3 DNA reads TGTGCCAGCAGCCTACCGGGACCCAGTTCACCCCTCCACTTT.

CDR3 in DNA: TGTGCCAGCAGCAAGGGCCAGACCTATGGCTACACCATATATTTT. Protein product: CASSKGQTYGYTIYF. This rearrangement joins TRBV14 to TRBJ1-3; the D is unclear. This CDR3 is 15 amino acids long. V lost 5 bases and J 8 bases, leaving 19 bases between the germline ends. Germline CDR1 and CDR2: SGHDN and FVKESK.

V usage is TRBV7-8 and J usage is TRBJ1-1; a weak D match, TRBD1 (6 bases). Germline CDR1 reads SGHVS; CDR2 reads FQNEAQ. The ends were cut back, 5 bases at V and 0 bases at J, with 10 bases in the middle. The CDR3 is 14 amino acids. CDR3: CASSRPGVNTEAFF. Written as DNA, the CDR3 is TGTGCCAGCAGCCGACCAGGGGTGAACACTGAAGCTTTCTTT.